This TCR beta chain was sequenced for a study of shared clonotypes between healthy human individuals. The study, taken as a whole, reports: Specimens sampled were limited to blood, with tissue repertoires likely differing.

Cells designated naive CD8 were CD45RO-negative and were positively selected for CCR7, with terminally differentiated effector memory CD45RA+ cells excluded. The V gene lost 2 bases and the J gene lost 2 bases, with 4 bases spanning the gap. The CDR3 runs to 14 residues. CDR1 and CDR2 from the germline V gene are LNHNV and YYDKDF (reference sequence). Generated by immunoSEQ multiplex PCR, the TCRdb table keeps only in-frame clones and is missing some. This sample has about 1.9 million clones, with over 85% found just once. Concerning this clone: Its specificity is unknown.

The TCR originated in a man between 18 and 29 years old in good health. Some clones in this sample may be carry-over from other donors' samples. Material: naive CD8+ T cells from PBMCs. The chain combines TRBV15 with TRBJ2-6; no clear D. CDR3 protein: CATSRTTGANVLTF. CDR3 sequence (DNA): TGTGCCACCAGCAGAACCACTGGGGCCAACGTCCTGACTTTC.